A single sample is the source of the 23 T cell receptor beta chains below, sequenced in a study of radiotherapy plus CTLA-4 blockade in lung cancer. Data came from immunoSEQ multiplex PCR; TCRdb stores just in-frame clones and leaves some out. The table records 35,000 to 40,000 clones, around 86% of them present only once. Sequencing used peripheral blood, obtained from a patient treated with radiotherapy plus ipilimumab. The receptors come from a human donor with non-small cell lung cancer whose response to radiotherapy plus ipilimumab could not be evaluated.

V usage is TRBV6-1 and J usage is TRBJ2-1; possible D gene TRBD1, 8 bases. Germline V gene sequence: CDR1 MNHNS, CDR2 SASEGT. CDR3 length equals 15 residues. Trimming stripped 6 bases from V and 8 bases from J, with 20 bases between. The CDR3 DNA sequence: TGTGCCAGCAGGGGGGGGCGGACAGGGAGCGATGAGCAGTTCTTC. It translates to CASRGGRTGSDEQFF.

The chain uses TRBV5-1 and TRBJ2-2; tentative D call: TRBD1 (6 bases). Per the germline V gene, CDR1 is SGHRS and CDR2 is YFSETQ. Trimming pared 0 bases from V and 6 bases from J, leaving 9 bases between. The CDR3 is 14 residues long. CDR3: CASSLAGEPGELFF. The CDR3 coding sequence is TGCGCCAGCAGCTTGGCAGGGGAACCCGGGGAGCTGTTTTTT.

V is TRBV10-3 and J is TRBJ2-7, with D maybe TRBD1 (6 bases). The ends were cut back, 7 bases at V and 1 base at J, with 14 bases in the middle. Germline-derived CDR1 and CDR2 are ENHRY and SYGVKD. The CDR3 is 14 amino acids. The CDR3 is CAIMDPDSSYEQYF. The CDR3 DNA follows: TGTGCCATCATGGACCCGGACAGTTCCTACGAGCAGTACTTC.

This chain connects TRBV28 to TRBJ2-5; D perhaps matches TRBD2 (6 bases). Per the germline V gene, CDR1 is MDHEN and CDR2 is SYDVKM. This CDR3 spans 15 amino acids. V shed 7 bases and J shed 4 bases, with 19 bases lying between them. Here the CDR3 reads CASTPSPLARETQYF. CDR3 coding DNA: TGTGCCAGCACCCCTTCCCCCCTAGCGAGAGAGACCCAGTACTTC. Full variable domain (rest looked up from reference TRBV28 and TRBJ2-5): DVKVTQSSRYLVKRTGEKVFLECVQDMDHENMFWYRQDPGLGLRLIYFSYDVKMKEKGDIPEGYSVSREKKERFSLILESASTNQTSMYLCASTPSPLARETQYFGPGTRLLVL.

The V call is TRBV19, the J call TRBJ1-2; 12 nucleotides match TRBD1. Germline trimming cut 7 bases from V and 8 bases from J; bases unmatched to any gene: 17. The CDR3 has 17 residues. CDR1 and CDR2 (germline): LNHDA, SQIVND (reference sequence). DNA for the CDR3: TGTGCCAGTATGCCCGGGACAGGGGGCGCTTCCCTTTCAGGCTACACCTTC. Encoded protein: CASMPGTGGASLSGYTF.

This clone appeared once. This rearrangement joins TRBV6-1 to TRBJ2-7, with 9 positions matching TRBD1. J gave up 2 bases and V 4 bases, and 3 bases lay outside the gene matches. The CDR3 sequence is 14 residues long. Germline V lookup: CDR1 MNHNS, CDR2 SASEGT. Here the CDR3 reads CASSVRQGAYEQYF. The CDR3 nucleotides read TGTGCCAGCAGTGTCCGACAGGGGGCCTACGAGCAGTACTTC.

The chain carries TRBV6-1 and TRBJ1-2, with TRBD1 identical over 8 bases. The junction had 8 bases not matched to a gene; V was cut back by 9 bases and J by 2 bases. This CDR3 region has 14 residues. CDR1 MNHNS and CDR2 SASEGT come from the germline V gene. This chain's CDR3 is CASYPNRGNYGYTF. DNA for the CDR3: TGTGCCAGTTACCCTAACAGGGGGAACTATGGCTACACCTTC.

CDR3 in DNA: TGTGCCAGCAGTGAGGGACAGCAAGCTAACTATGGCTACACCTTC. Translation gives CASSEGQQANYGYTF. V usage is TRBV6-1 and J usage is TRBJ1-2, with 7 bases that match TRBD1. CDR3 length: 15 amino acids. Unmatched junction bases numbered 4, after V lost 3 bases and J lost 0 bases. Germline V gene data show CDR1 as MNHNS and CDR2 as SASEGT.

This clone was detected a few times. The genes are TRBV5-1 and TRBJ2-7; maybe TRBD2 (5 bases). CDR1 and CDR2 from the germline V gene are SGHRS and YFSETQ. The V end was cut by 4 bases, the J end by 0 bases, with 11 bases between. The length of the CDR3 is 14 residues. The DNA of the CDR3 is TGCGCCAGCAGCCGGGAATTAAACTCCTACGAGCAGTACTTC. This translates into CASSRELNSYEQYF.

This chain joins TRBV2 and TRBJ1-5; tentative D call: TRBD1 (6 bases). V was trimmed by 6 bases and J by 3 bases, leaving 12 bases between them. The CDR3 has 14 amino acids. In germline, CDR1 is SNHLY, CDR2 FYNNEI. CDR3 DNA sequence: TGTGCCAGCAGCCTTCAGGGGTTCAATCAGCCCCAGCATTTT. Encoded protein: CASSLQGFNQPQHF.

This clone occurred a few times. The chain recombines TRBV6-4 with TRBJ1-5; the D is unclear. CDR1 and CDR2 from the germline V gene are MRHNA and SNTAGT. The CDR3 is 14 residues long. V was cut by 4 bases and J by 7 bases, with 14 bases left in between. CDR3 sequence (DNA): TGTGCCAGCAGTGGTGAGGGTATGGGACAGCCCCAGCATTTT. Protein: CASSGEGMGQPQHF.

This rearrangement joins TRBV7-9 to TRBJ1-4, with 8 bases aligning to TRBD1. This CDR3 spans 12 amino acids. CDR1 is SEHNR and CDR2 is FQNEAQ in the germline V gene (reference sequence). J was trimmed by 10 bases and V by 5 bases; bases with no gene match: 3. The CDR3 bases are TGTGCCAGCAGCCGGGACAGGCCAAAACTGTTTTTT. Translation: CASSRDRPKLFF.

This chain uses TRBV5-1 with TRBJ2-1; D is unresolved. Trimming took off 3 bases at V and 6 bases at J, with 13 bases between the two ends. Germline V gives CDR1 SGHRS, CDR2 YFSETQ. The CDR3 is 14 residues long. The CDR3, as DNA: TGCGCCAGCAGCTACTATGCGTCGCGCAATGAGCAGTTCTTC. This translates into CASSYYASRNEQFF.

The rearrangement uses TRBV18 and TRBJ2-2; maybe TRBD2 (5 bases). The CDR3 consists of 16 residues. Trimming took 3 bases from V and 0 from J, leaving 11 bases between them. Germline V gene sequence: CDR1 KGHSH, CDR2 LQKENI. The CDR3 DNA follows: TGTGCCAGCTCACCGATAGGCGGGCCGAACACCGGGGAGCTGTTTTTT. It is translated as CASSPIGGPNTGELFF.

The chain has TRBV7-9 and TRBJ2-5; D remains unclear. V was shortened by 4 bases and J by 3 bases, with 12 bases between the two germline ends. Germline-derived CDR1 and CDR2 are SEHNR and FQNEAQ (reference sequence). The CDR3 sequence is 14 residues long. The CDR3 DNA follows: TGTGCCAGCAGCTCCGTTGGCCCCGAAGAGACCCAGTACTTC. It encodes CASSSVGPEETQYF. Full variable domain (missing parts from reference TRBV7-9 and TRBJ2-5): DTGVSQNPRHKITKRGQNVTFRCDPISEHNRLYWYRQTLGQGPEFLTYFQNEAQLEKSRLLSDRFSAERPKGSFSTLEIQRTEQGDSAMYLCASSSVGPEETQYFGPGTRLLVL.

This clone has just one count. The CDR3 coding sequence is TGTGCCAGCAGTTTTAGGACAGGGGACCTAAGCTCCTATAATTCACCCCTCCACTTT. Translating gives CASSFRTGDLSSYNSPLHF. The chain is built from TRBV27 and TRBJ1-6; 9 bases align to TRBD1. J lost 0 bases, V lost 3 bases, and 9 bases had no gene match. Germline assignment: CDR1 MNHEY and CDR2 SMNVEV (reference sequence). The CDR3 sequence is 19 residues long.

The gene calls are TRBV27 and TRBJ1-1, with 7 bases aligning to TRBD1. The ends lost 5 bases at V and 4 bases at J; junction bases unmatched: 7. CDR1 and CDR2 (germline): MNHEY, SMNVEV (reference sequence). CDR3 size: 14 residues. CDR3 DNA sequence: TGTGCCAGCAGTCTAGCGAGGGGGCGCACTGAAGCTTTCTTT. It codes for CASSLARGRTEAFF.

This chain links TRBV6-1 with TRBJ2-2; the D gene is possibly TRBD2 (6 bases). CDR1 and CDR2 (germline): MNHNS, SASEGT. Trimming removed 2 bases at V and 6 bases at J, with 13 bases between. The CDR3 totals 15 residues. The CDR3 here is CASSEQRLVPGELFF. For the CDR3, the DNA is TGTGCCAGCAGTGAACAACGACTAGTCCCCGGGGAGCTGTTTTTT.

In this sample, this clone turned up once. The CDR3 spells CASSSGRVGEKLFF. The CDR3, as DNA: TGTGCCAGCAGCTCCGGGCGGGTCGGAGAAAAACTGTTTTTT. This sequence joins TRBV7-2 and TRBJ1-4; D is unresolved. V lost 4 bases to trimming and J lost 8 bases, with 14 bases between them. CDR3 length: 14 residues. The germline V gene encodes CDR1 SGHTA and CDR2 FQGNSA.

Here the CDR3 reads CASSGDRGPYYGYTF. Here the CDR3 DNA reads TGCGCCAGCAGTGGGGACAGGGGCCCTTACTATGGCTACACCTTC. The chain joins TRBV10-1 to TRBJ1-2; 10 bases align to TRBD1. Looked up from germline, CDR1 is WNHNN and CDR2 is SYGVQD (reference sequence). The CDR3 spans 15 residues. V lost 4 bases and J lost 3; bases outside the gene matches: 5.

The CDR3 is CASSSTGTGGTGELFF. CDR3 DNA sequence: TGCGCCAGCAGCTCTACCGGGACAGGGGGCACCGGGGAGCTGTTTTTT. The J gene is TRBJ2-2, the V gene TRBV5-1; 11 positions match TRBD1. The CDR3 sequence is 16 residues long. CDR1 and CDR2 from the germline V gene are SGHRS and YFSETQ. Trimming cost V 3 bases and J 4 bases; bases outside gene matches: 5.

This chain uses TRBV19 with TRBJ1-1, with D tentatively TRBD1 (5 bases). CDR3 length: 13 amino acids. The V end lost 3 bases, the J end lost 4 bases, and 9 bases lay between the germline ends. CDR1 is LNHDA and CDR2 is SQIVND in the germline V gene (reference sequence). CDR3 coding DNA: TGTGCCAGTAGTATCAAAAGGGGCACTGAAGCTTTCTTT. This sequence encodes CASSIKRGTEAFF.

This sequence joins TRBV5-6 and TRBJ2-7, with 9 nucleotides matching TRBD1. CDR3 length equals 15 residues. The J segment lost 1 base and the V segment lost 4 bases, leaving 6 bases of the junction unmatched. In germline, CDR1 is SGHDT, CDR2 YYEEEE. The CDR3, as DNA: TGTGCCAGCAGCGTGGCCGGACAGGGGTCCTACGAGCAGTACTTC. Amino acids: CASSVAGQGSYEQYF.